The rows below give T cell receptor beta chains drawn from one sample of a study. TCRdb fed the 5' RACE reads into MiXCR, producing one record per CDR3 protein. Of over 8,000 distinct CDR3 sequences listed, 30% to 40% are singletons. Sample: Tregs sorted from blood. The origin of the receptors is a female donor with breast cancer. Each CDR3 is given with its conserved first and last residue. The order of the fields is CDR3 DNA, CDR3 protein, clone size, D gene, V gene, J gene. D genes are given only for firm matches. For some rows the clone size is stated as once, few or many, or as a class when expanded; others skip it.

CDR3nt: TGTGCCAGCAGCTCCAGTATAAATCCTGAGCAGTTCTTC
CDR3aa: CASSSSINPEQFF
abundance: .
d_gene: .
v_gene: TRBV12-3/TRBV12-4
j_gene: TRBJ2-1

CDR3nt: TGCGCCAGCAGCTCAACGGGGGCAAAAGAGACCCAGTACTTC
CDR3aa: CASSSTGAKETQYF
abundance: few
d_gene: .
v_gene: TRBV5-1
j_gene: TRBJ2-5

CDR3nt: TGTGCCAGCAGCCCCGAACAGGGAATTCAAGAGACCCAGTACTTC
CDR3aa: CASSPEQGIQETQYF
abundance: medium-sized
d_gene: .
v_gene: TRBV9
j_gene: TRBJ2-5

CDR3nt: TGCAGTGCTAGTGCACTGGGGGGACAGCAAGAGACCCAGTACTTC
CDR3aa: CSASALGGQQETQYF
abundance: .
d_gene: .
v_gene: TRBV20-1
j_gene: TRBJ2-5

CDR3nt: TGTGCCACCAGTGAACAGGGTGATGAGCAGTTCTTC
CDR3aa: CATSEQGDEQFF
abundance: .
d_gene: .
v_gene: TRBV24-1
j_gene: TRBJ2-1

CDR3nt: TGTGCCACCGGGAATCAGAAATCGGTATTGGGGGAGCAGTACTTC
CDR3aa: CATGNQKSVLGEQYF
abundance: .
d_gene: .
v_gene: TRBV6-2/TRBV6-3
j_gene: TRBJ2-7

CDR3nt: TGTGCCTCCTCAACTCCACAGAACACTGAAGCTTTCTTT
CDR3aa: CASSTPQNTEAFF
abundance: medium-sized
d_gene: .
v_gene: TRBV10-3
j_gene: TRBJ1-1

CDR3nt: TGTGCCAGCAGTAGGAGGCTAGCCAAAAACATTCAGTACTTC
CDR3aa: CASSRRLAKNIQYF
abundance: .
d_gene: .
v_gene: TRBV28
j_gene: TRBJ2-4

CDR3nt: TGCAGTGGACAGGGGGACACTGAAGCTTTCTTT
CDR3aa: CSGQGDTEAFF
abundance: few
d_gene: TRBD1
v_gene: TRBV20-1
j_gene: TRBJ1-1

CDR3nt: TGTGCCAGCAGCGTAACGCACTCTGGAAACACCATATATTTT
CDR3aa: CASSVTHSGNTIYF
abundance: .
d_gene: .
v_gene: TRBV27
j_gene: TRBJ1-3

CDR3nt: TGTGCCAGCTCACCCTGGGACAGGGTGGGCACAGATACGCAGTATTTT
CDR3aa: CASSPWDRVGTDTQYF
abundance: .
d_gene: TRBD1
v_gene: TRBV18
j_gene: TRBJ2-3

CDR3nt: TGTGCCAGCAGCGTGGGCGGGCCGACCTACAATGAGCAGTTCTTC
CDR3aa: CASSVGGPTYNEQFF
abundance: few
d_gene: .
v_gene: TRBV9
j_gene: TRBJ2-1

CDR3nt: TGTGCCAGCATCTCGGACAGGGGATATTCACCCCTCCACTTT
CDR3aa: CASISDRGYSPLHF
abundance: few
d_gene: TRBD1
v_gene: TRBV7-2
j_gene: TRBJ1-6

CDR3nt: TGTGCCAGCAGCCTCAGACTAGCGGGAGTAACCGGGGAGCTGTTTTTT
CDR3aa: CASSLRLAGVTGELFF
abundance: few
d_gene: TRBD2
v_gene: TRBV7-2
j_gene: TRBJ2-2

CDR3nt: TGCGCCAGCAGCCAACAGGATCTTACAGGCTCCTACAATGAGCAGTTCTTC
CDR3aa: CASSQQDLTGSYNEQFF
abundance: medium-sized
d_gene: .
v_gene: TRBV4-1
j_gene: TRBJ2-1

CDR3nt: TGTGCCAGCAGCGTCCGACATGATCAGCCCCAGCATTTT
CDR3aa: CASSVRHDQPQHF
abundance: .
d_gene: .
v_gene: TRBV7-2
j_gene: TRBJ1-5

CDR3nt: TGTGCCAGCAGTACTAAGACTAGCGGAAGCTCCTACAATGAGCAGTTCTTC
CDR3aa: CASSTKTSGSSYNEQFF
abundance: medium-sized
d_gene: TRBD2
v_gene: TRBV2
j_gene: TRBJ2-1

CDR3nt: TGTGCCAGCAGCTTCTATTGGGGGCTGGGTGGCTACACCTTC
CDR3aa: CASSFYWGLGGYTF
abundance: .
d_gene: .
v_gene: TRBV5-5
j_gene: TRBJ1-2

CDR3nt: TGTGCAAGTCGCTTCAAACGCAGGGGTAATGAGCAGTTCTTC
CDR3aa: CASRFKRRGNEQFF
abundance: .
d_gene: .
v_gene: TRBV12-2
j_gene: TRBJ2-1

CDR3nt: TGTGCCAGCACCGGTCGGATGGCTAACACTGAAGCTTTCTTT
CDR3aa: CASTGRMANTEAFF
abundance: few
d_gene: .
v_gene: TRBV2
j_gene: TRBJ1-1

CDR3nt: TGTGCCAGCAGCCTCGTGGACGGTAGAGCTTTCTTT
CDR3aa: CASSLVDGRAFF
abundance: few
d_gene: .
v_gene: TRBV27
j_gene: TRBJ1-1

CDR3nt: TGTGCCAGCAGCCTAGCGGCCTCCTACGAGCAGTACTTC
CDR3aa: CASSLAASYEQYF
abundance: few
d_gene: TRBD2
v_gene: TRBV7-3
j_gene: TRBJ2-7

CDR3nt: TGCGCCAGCAGCTTGGTGGGGATGAACACTGAAGCTTTCTTT
CDR3aa: CASSLVGMNTEAFF
abundance: medium-sized
d_gene: .
v_gene: TRBV5-1
j_gene: TRBJ1-1

CDR3nt: TGCGCCAGCTCTCGTACCGTTGGGAAGAACACTGAAGCTTTCTTT
CDR3aa: CASSRTVGKNTEAFF
abundance: few
d_gene: .
v_gene: TRBV5-1
j_gene: TRBJ1-1

CDR3nt: TGTGCCAGCAGTTACTATGGCCCAGATACGCAGTATTTT
CDR3aa: CASSYYGPDTQYF
abundance: few
d_gene: .
v_gene: TRBV6-2/TRBV6-3
j_gene: TRBJ2-3

CDR3nt: TGTGCCACCACGGACAGACGGGACTATGGCTACACCTTC
CDR3aa: CATTDRRDYGYTF
abundance: .
d_gene: .
v_gene: TRBV6-2/TRBV6-3
j_gene: TRBJ1-2

CDR3nt: TGCAGCGTTGGGGGCGTGGCGGGAGTGTTCTTC
CDR3aa: CSVGGVAGVFF
abundance: medium-sized
d_gene: TRBD2
v_gene: TRBV29-1
j_gene: TRBJ2-1

CDR3nt: TGTGCCAGCAGCCAACCCACAGGGGGCGGAGGAGATACGCAGTATTTT
CDR3aa: CASSQPTGGGGDTQYF
abundance: .
d_gene: TRBD1
v_gene: TRBV4-2
j_gene: TRBJ2-3

CDR3nt: TGTGCCACGGGATCTGCAGGGTTATTATTTCAGCCCCAGCATTTT
CDR3aa: CATGSAGLLFQPQHF
abundance: .
d_gene: .
v_gene: TRBV12-3/TRBV12-4
j_gene: TRBJ1-5